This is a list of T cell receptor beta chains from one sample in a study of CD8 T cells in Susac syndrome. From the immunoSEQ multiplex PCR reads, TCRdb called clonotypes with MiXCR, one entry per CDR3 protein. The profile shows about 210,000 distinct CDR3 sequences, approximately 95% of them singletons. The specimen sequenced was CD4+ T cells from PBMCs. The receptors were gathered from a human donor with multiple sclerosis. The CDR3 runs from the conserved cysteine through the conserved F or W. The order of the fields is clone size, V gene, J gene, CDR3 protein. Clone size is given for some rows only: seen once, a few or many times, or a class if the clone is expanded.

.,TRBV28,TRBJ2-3,CASTPGTGRDTQYF
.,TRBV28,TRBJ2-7,CASCGGDAGSNYEQYF
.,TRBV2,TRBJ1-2,CARSTGSGGGYTF
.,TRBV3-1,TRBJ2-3,CASRRGSSDTQYF
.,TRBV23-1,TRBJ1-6,CASSQSRTRGSPLHF
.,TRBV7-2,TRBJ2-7,CASSLGTGNYEQYF
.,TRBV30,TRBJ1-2,CACQSVQGYGYTF
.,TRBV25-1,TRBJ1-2,CASSEQGVTGGYTF
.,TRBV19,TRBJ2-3,CASHKGLAGGSTDTQYF
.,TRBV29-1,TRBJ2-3,CSVAGAGTSGSTDTQYF
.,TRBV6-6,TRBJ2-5,CASSDLPSGGPQYF
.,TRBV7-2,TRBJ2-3,CASSYPGLAGADTQYF
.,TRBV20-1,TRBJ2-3,CSGSAGGTDTQYF
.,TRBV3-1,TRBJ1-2,CASSQMLVGGYTF
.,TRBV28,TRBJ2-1,CASSFIREANEQFF
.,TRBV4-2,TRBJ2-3,CASSPPGGGGTDTQYF
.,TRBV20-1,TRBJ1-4,CSAGEGLREKLFF
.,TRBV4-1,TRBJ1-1,CASSQAVRNTEAFF
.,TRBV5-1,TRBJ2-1,CASSFRDSNNEQFF
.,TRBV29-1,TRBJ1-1,CSVEGSKRTEAFF
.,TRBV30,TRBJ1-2,CAWSSGPSEGYTF
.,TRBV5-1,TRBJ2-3,CASRGLGTDTQYF
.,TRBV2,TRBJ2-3,CASTSDTDTQYF
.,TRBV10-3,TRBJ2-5,CAISDRTFQETQYF
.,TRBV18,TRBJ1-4,CASSPPGPPNEKLFF
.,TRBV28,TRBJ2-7,CASSRQGGSYEQYF
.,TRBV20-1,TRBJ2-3,CSANPTSGRTDTQYF
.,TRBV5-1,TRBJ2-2,CASSSQGANTGELFF
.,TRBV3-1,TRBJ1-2,CASSQDLFWAYGYTF
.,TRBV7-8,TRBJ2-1,CASSFRTISDHEQFF
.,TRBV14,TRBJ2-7,CASSQVIPYEQYF
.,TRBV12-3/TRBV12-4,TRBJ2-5,CASSSLLGTYLETQYF
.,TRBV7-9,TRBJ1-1,CASSQTIDTEAFF
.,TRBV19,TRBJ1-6,CASSMNGRGAPLHF
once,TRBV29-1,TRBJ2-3,CSVEVVAPRADTQYF
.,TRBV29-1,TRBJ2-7,CSALGLAGSYEQYF
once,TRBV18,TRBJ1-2,CASSPGTDNYGYTF
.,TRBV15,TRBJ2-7,CATSRDAVASVYEQYF
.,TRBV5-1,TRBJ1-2,CASSLGRRLGYGYTF
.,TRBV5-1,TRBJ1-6,CASSPEGGNSPLHF
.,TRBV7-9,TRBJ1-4,CASSRRQLNEKLFF
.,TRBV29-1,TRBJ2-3,CSVFPLDRFPDTQYF